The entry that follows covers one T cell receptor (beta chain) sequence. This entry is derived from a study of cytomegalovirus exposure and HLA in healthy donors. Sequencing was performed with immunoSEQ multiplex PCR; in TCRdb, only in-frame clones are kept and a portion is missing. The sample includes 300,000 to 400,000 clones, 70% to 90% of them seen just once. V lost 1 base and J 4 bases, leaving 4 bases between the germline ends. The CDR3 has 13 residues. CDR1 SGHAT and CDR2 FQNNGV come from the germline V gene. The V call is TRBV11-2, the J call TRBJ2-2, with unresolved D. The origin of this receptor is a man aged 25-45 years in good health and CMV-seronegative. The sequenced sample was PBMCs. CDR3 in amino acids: CASSLASTGELFF. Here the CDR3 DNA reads TGTGCCAGCAGCTTAGCGAGCACCGGGGAGCTGTTTTTT.